A single sample is the source of the 10 T cell receptor beta chains below, sequenced in a study of post-analysis software for immune sequencing data. Presence of unique molecular identifiers characterized the TCR beta cDNA libraries. TCRdb reanalysed the PCR reads using MiXCR and keeps one entry per CDR3 protein. The table includes roughly 540,000 distinct CDR3 sequences, less than 40% detected once. Study-level results: Roughly 5 TRBV segments, TRBV5-6, TRBV5-1 and TRBV20-1 among them, were found more frequent in patients than controls.

Their antigens are not known. Sequences were obtained from blood. All receptors come from a girl aged 2 to 17 with multiple sclerosis.

CDR3 sequence reads: CASSQAAGALIHYGYTF. In nucleotides, the CDR3 is TGCGCCAGCAGCCAAGCTGCGGGAGCGTTGATTCACTATGGCTACACCTTC. The chain has TRBV4-1 and TRBJ1-2; D is uncertain. CDR3 size: 17 residues. Germline CDR1 reads MGHRA; CDR2 reads YSYEKL. V was trimmed by 1 base and J by 3 bases, leaving 18 bases between them.

CDR3 DNA: TGCGCCAGCAGCCAAGGAGCCAGCAATGAAAAACTGTTTTTT. Its protein is CASSQGASNEKLFF. The chain uses TRBV4-1 and TRBJ1-4; no definite D call. CDR1 and CDR2 (germline): MGHRA, YSYEKL. The V gene lost 1 base and the J gene lost 5 bases, with 8 bases spanning the gap. The CDR3 consists of 14 residues.

The chain links TRBV6-5 to TRBJ2-1; D not certain. V lost 6 bases and J lost 4, with 4 bases in between. Germline assignment: CDR1 MNHEY and CDR2 SVGAGI. CDR3 length: 11 residues. The CDR3 loop is CASRRYNEQFF. The CDR3 DNA follows: TGTGCCAGCAGACGATACAATGAGCAGTTCTTC.

V usage is TRBV7-9 and J usage is TRBJ2-3, with TRBD2 matching over 10 bases. In germline, CDR1 is SEHNR, CDR2 FQNEAQ (reference sequence). V was clipped by 6 bases and J by 8 bases; unmatched bases: 8. CDR3 size: 14 residues. As DNA, the CDR3 is TGTGCCAGCAGGAGAGCGGGGGGGCCGGGTACGCAGTATTTT. Translated, it gives CASRRAGGPGTQYF.

This rearrangement joins TRBV7-7 to TRBJ2-3; 11 nucleotides align to TRBD2. The V segment lost 1 base and the J segment 4 bases; nucleotides outside the gene matches: 7. The CDR3 has 17 amino acids. Germline V CDR1 and CDR2: SSHAT, FNYEAQ (reference sequence). The CDR3 sequence is CASSLGPSGGMADTQYF. CDR3 in DNA: TGTGCCAGCAGCTTAGGGCCTAGCGGGGGGATGGCAGATACGCAGTATTTT.

As concerns this clonotype: At one end the junction does not follow the germline gene, possibly because of a read error. The gene calls are TRBV2 and TRBJ1-2, with D perhaps matching TRBD1 (5 bases). The CDR3 has 13 residues. Germline CDR1 reads SNHLY; CDR2 reads FYNNEI. The CDR3 here is CTSSEALIRAHTF. CDR3 nucleotides: TGTACCAGCAGTGAAGCGCTTATCAGGGCCCACACCTTC.

This clonotype appeared many times. The V call is TRBV20-1, the J call TRBJ1-1; 8 positions agree with TRBD1. Germline V gives CDR1 DFQATT, CDR2 SNEGSKA (reference sequence). The junction had 7 bases not matched to a gene; V was cut back by 6 bases and J by 1 base. This CDR3 spans 14 amino acids. The CDR3: CSAGQGAQNTEAFF. Written as DNA, the CDR3 is TGCAGTGCCGGTCAGGGGGCCCAGAACACTGAAGCTTTCTTT.

This chain uses TRBV19 with TRBJ1-1; D gene ambiguous. V lost 5 bases and J lost 10, with 20 bases in between. From germline, CDR1 is LNHDA and CDR2 SQIVND (reference sequence). The CDR3 is made up of 14 amino acids. CDR3 sequence (DNA): TGTGCCAGTAGTGCCGGGTCCTGGGAAACGGGAGCTTTCTTT. This translates into CASSAGSWETGAFF. The variable domain in full, completed from reference TRBV19 and TRBJ1-1, reads DGGITQSPKYLFRKEGQNVTLSCEQNLNHDAMYWYRQDPGQGLRLIYYSQIVNDFQKGDIAEGYSVSREKKESFPLTVTSAQKNPTAFYLCASSAGSWETGAFFGQGTRLTVV.

The CDR3 coding sequence is TGCAGTGCTAGAATGAGGGCCCGGGGGAATTCACCCCTCCACTTT. It specifies CSARMRARGNSPLHF. The chain links TRBV20-1 to TRBJ1-6; tentatively, D is TRBD1 (5 bases). The CDR3 loop spans 15 amino acids. The V end lost 2 bases, the J end lost 7 bases, and 15 bases lay between the germline ends. The germline V gene has CDR1 DFQATT and CDR2 SNEGSKA (reference sequence).

The rearrangement uses TRBV9 and TRBJ2-3, with 9 nucleotides matching TRBD2. The CDR3 runs to 17 residues. The germline CDR1 and CDR2 sequences are SGDLS and YYNGEE. J was trimmed by 6 bases and V by 0 bases; bases with no gene match: 11. The CDR3 sequence: CASSVEASGAPLDTQYF. CDR3 coding DNA: TGTGCCAGCAGCGTAGAGGCTAGCGGGGCCCCTCTCGATACGCAGTATTTT. The full variable domain, in which reference TRBV9 and TRBJ2-3 provide the parts outside the CDR3, is DSGVTQTPKHLITATGQRVTLRCSPRSGDLSVYWYQQSLDQGLQFLIQYYNGEERAKGNILERFSAQQFPDLHSELNLSSLELGDSALYFCASSVEASGAPLDTQYFGPGTRLTVL.